The 18 T cell receptor beta chains reported below all come from one sample, sequenced in a study of blood T cell repertoires in COVID-19. Only in-frame clones appear in the TCRdb table, and some are missing; sequencing was by immunoSEQ multiplex PCR. The data hold about 160,000 clones, with about 83% observed a single time. Sample: PBMCs or T cells enriched from blood (not recorded which). These receptor sequences come from a woman aged 50 to 65 in a cohort exposed to, infected with or recovered from COVID-19 (not recorded which).

The chain employs TRBV4-3 and TRBJ1-4; TRBD1 matches 8 bases. CDR3 size: 15 residues. CDR1 and CDR2 (germline): LGHNA, YSLEER. Trimming cost V 4 bases and J 6 bases; bases outside gene matches: 7. The CDR3 loop reads CASSPDDRGDEKLFF. The CDR3 region has the DNA TGCGCCAGCAGCCCAGATGACAGGGGAGATGAAAAACTGTTTTTT.

The rearrangement joins TRBV6-1 to TRBJ2-1; D is unclear. Germline V CDR1 and CDR2: MNHNS, SASEGT. V was shortened by 2 bases and J by 0 bases, with 11 bases between the two germline ends. The CDR3 has 16 amino acids. The CDR3, as DNA: TGTGCCAGCAGTGAATCAGTTCAAAGCTCCTACAATGAGCAGTTCTTC. Protein: CASSESVQSSYNEQFF.

The chain carries TRBV6-1 and TRBJ1-2, with 10 bases matching TRBD1. CDR3 length: 17 amino acids. CDR1 and CDR2 from the germline V gene are MNHNS and SASEGT. V dropped 3 bases and J dropped 1; count of bases not matched to a gene: 8. CDR3 protein: CASSEDGTGADNYGYTF. CDR3 sequence (DNA): TGTGCCAGCAGTGAGGATGGGACAGGGGCCGATAACTATGGCTACACCTTC.

V is TRBV28 and J is TRBJ2-1, with a tentative D call TRBD2 (7 bases). The CDR3 loop spans 17 amino acids. CDR1 and CDR2 from the germline V gene are MDHEN and SYDVKM. Trimming took 5 bases from V and 1 from J, leaving 18 bases between them. In DNA form, the CDR3 reads TGTGCCAGCAGTCCTACAGGGTGGGAGGGATCCTACAATGAGCAGTTCTTC. Translation: CASSPTGWEGSYNEQFF.

J is TRBJ2-1 and V is TRBV12-3 or TRBV12-4; D ambiguous. This CDR3 contains 13 residues. V was pared by 1 base and J by 15 bases, with 16 bases between. The CDR3 reads CASSLGAESTRFF. Written as DNA, the CDR3 is TGTGCCAGCAGTTTAGGGGCCGAATCGACCCGGTTCTTC.

This chain connects TRBV12-3 or TRBV12-4 to TRBJ2-7; 7 nucleotides align to TRBD2. J lost 10 bases, V lost 4 bases, and 10 bases had no gene match. The CDR3 has 13 amino acids. The CDR3 sequence: CASSSSRAGAQYF. CDR3 coding DNA: TGTGCCAGCAGTTCCTCTCGGGCGGGAGCACAGTACTTC.

The rearrangement links TRBV6-6 to TRBJ1-1; 9 bases are shared with TRBD1. The CDR3 runs 16 residues. Per germline, CDR1 MNHNY and CDR2 SVGAGI (reference sequence). Trimming at V came to 3 bases and at J to 11 bases, leaving 16 bases not matched to a gene. CDR3 nucleotide sequence: TGTGCCAGCAGTTATGAGGGAAGAGACAGGGGGTCAGGGGCTTTCTTT. Residues: CASSYEGRDRGSGAFF.

The chain combines TRBV3-1 (or the pseudogene TRBV3-2) with TRBJ2-5, with TRBD2 matching 11 bases. CDR1 LGHDT and CDR2 YNNKEL come from the germline V gene (reference sequence). This CDR3 contains 16 residues. V lost 3 bases, J lost 3 bases, and 6 bases stayed unmatched. The CDR3 DNA is TGTGCCAGCAGCCAGGGGAATAGCGGGAGGGAAGAGACCCAGTACTTC. Its translation is CASSQGNSGREETQYF.

With regard to this clone: Other nucleotide sequences from this sample produce the same CDR3. This sequence joins TRBV10-3 and TRBJ2-7; D remains unclear. This CDR3 is built from 11 residues. CDR1 ENHRY and CDR2 SYGVKD come from the germline V gene. Trimming cost V 3 bases and J 3 bases, with 3 bases left between them. The CDR3 here is CAISDSYEQYF. CDR3 in DNA: TGTGCCATCAGTGACAGCTACGAGCAGTACTTC.

This clone was found once. This chain links TRBV18 with TRBJ2-5, with TRBD1 identical over 7 bases. V lost 4 bases to trimming and J lost 2 bases; unmatched junction nucleotides: 4. Germline V gene sequence: CDR1 KGHSH, CDR2 LQKENI. The CDR3 covers 14 residues. CDR3 loop: CASSLGTEQETQYF. CDR3 DNA: TGTGCCAGCTCACTCGGGACAGAACAAGAGACCCAGTACTTC.

The J gene is TRBJ2-7, the V gene TRBV29-1, with D maybe TRBD1 (5 bases). Germline assignment: CDR1 SQVTM and CDR2 ANQGSEA. Trimming took off 6 bases at V and 0 bases at J, with 12 bases between the two ends. The CDR3 has 13 amino acids. The CDR3 bases are TGCAGCGTACCAGGGCTGCACTCCTACGAGCAGTACTTC. Its translation: CSVPGLHSYEQYF.

The chain uses TRBV7-3 and TRBJ1-1; 8 bases line up with TRBD1. Trimming cost V 4 bases and J 1 base; bases outside gene matches: 2. Looked up from germline, CDR1 is SGHTA and CDR2 is FQGTGA. There are 14 residues in the CDR3. The CDR3 DNA reads as TGTGCCAGCAGCTCAGGACAGGGGAACACTGAAGCTTTCTTT. Protein: CASSSGQGNTEAFF.

This clone was seen many times. The rearrangement links TRBV4-1 to TRBJ2-5; 7 bases fit TRBD2. Germline V gives CDR1 MGHRA, CDR2 YSYEKL. CDR3 size: 14 residues. With V trimmed by 1 base and J by 9 bases, 8 bases remained unmatched. The chain's CDR3 is CASSQGTSFTAQYF. For the CDR3, the DNA is TGCGCCAGCAGCCAAGGGACTAGTTTCACGGCCCAGTACTTC.

The chain couples TRBV30 to TRBJ1-2; TRBD1 aligns across 7 bases. V lost 5 bases, J lost 7 bases, and 4 bases stayed unmatched. The CDR3 runs 11 residues. Germline CDR1 reads GTSNPN; CDR2 reads SVGIG (reference sequence). In DNA, the CDR3 is TGTGCCTGGGGCACAGGGGTTGGCTACACCTTC. Its translation: CAWGTGVGYTF.

The chain uses TRBV30 and TRBJ1-1; TRBD1 aligns across 9 bases. The CDR3 covers 13 residues. Germline V gives CDR1 GTSNPN, CDR2 SVGIG (reference sequence). V was clipped by 3 bases and J by 4 bases; unmatched bases: 3. The CDR3 DNA reads TGTGCCTGGAGCGGGACAGGGTTCACTGAAGCTTTCTTT. It is translated as CAWSGTGFTEAFF.

The chain joins TRBV27 to TRBJ1-2; D remains ambiguous. V shed 2 bases and J shed 0 bases, with 16 bases lying between them. The CDR3 runs to 17 residues. Germline V gives CDR1 MNHEY, CDR2 SMNVEV (reference sequence). The CDR3 nucleotides are TGTGCCAGCAGTTTAAGGTTCCAGAACCTAGCTAACTATGGCTACACCTTC. This encodes CASSLRFQNLANYGYTF.

This clone was picked up one time. The identical CDR3 is also encoded by other nucleotide sequences in the sample. V and J are TRBV7-8 and TRBJ2-1; D gene unclear. V was clipped by 3 bases and J by 0 bases, with 9 bases between them. Germline CDR1 is SGHVS and CDR2 is FQNEAQ. This CDR3 comprises 15 residues. CDR3 protein: CASSFEPNSYNEQFF. CDR3 DNA sequence: TGTGCCAGCAGCTTTGAGCCGAACTCCTACAATGAGCAGTTCTTC. The full variable domain, its missing parts supplied by reference TRBV7-8 and TRBJ2-1, is GAGVSQSPRYKVAKRGQDVALRCDPISGHVSLFWYQQALGQGPEFLTYFQNEAQLDKSGLPSDRFFAERPEGSVSTLKIQRTQQEDSAVYLCASSFEPNSYNEQFFGPGTRLTVL.

This chain uses TRBV28 with TRBJ1-1; 8 bases agree with TRBD1. The germline CDR1 and CDR2 sequences are MDHEN and SYDVKM. CDR3 length equals 17 residues. The trim removed 4 bases at V and 4 bases at J, leaving 14 bases unmatched. The CDR3 sequence: CASSSRSMRDRFTEAFF. DNA for the CDR3: TGTGCCAGCAGTTCAAGGTCCATGCGGGACAGGTTCACTGAAGCTTTCTTT.